Reported below is one T cell receptor (beta chain). The target of this receptor is not known. Base qualities were left out, and no much larger clone turns up one base away. This sample stems from a study of T cell responses to AZD1222 COVID-19 vaccine (dated by TCRdb to about 2021). A note on the overall study: Because spike-specific TCR depth and breadth did not differ between the two schedules, AZD1222 recipients who got a second dose at roughly 4 weeks were pooled with those who got a second dose at roughly 12 weeks. A total of approximately 250 trial participants underwent TCR sequencing, of whom nearly 210 had received two doses of AZD1222 and some 26 had received two doses of the MenACWY control vaccine. Trial participants were enrolled by age into 18-55, 56-69 and 70-plus year subgroups, with around 150, 28 and 57 TCR-sequenced participants respectively.

Broader findings and caveats from the paper: Only five or six AZD1222 recipients were SARS-CoV-2 seropositive at baseline, limiting conclusions about previously exposed vaccinees. Because no day 14 peak-response samples were available, repertoires were characterized only after the peak T cell response. A significant rise in spike-specific TCR breadth and depth was observed after two AZD1222 doses relative to day 0 and relative to MenACWY recipients. Nearly half of unique spike-specific TCRs reportedly recognized epitopes outside regions mutated in the B.1.351 and B.1.1.7 variants. The 56-69-year group was small, and its depth increase did not reach significance, likely because of low power. Participants were mostly white British, with more females than males. The authors suggested clonal diversity may have been underestimated. CD4 TCRs associated with the vaccine covered the entire spike protein, and the dominant responses were in regions 160-218 and 743-854.

The CDR3 regions of human TCRbeta chains were subjected to immunosequencing. As for the authors' bioinformatics: TCRs in the repertoires were matched against a reference library of SARS-CoV-2-specific TCRs that had been generated with the MIRA antigen-specificity platform. Breadth was defined as the fraction of unique TCRs that were SARS-CoV-2-associated. Depth was defined as the fraction of total T cells that were SARS-CoV-2-associated. Using the MIRA data, every spike-specific TCR was mapped to the spike region that the TCR reacted to and assigned to either a CD4 or a CD8 class. Log10-transformed breadth and depth values were compared by one-way ANOVA with Sidak's multiple comparisons tests. TCRdb holds this immuneACCESS table with in-frame rearrangements only. Some clones are missing; in checked studies, unresolved V genes explain under half, and the rest has no known cause. V, J and clone size were drawn from that table, and D and trimming were deduced from the DNA. This sample has more than 250,000 clones in its table, and more than 85% of those were observed once. The ten top clones hold 0.55% of the sample.

The sample's time point label, in plain terms: baseline before first vaccination. Vaccinee samples were obtained from the UK trials COV001 and COV002, which included a single-blind randomized controlled phase 2/3 trial of AZD1222 (ChAdOx1 nCoV-19) in healthy adults. Trial participant PBMC samples were collected at day 0 and day 28 after the second dose for TCRbeta chain sequencing. Sequencing was performed on peripheral blood, taken on day 0 of AZD1222 vaccination. This clonotype was sampled from an adult in good health.

The nucleotide sequence reads as follows: TGTGCCAGCGCAACCGACAGGGTCTACGAGCAGTACTTC. This encodes CASATDRVYEQYF. The V gene is TRBV28 and the J gene is TRBJ2-7; TRBD1 aligns with 7 central bases. Taken from the germline V gene, the CDR1 and CDR2 loops are MDHEN and SYDVKM. CDR3 length: 13 amino acids, cysteine to phenylalanine. Only the CDR3 DNA stays, 39 bases, in frame from base 1. Trimming takes 8 bases off V and 3 bases off J; junction bases not matched to a gene: 7.